The 18 T cell receptor beta chains below all came from one sample that was sequenced in a study of T cells in tumors after PD-1 blockade. Repertoires were generated with immunoSEQ multiplex PCR, while TCRdb's copy carries only in-frame clones and drops some. The sample records 4,500 to 7,000 clones, approximately 80% being singletons. Here the sequenced sample was PBMCs, taken after anti-PD-1 therapy. Receptor source: a human donor with advanced basal cell or squamous cell carcinoma (not recorded which).

The chain's CDR3 is CAWSLSVVQETQYF. Here the CDR3 DNA reads TGTGCCTGGAGTTTGAGTGTAGTTCAAGAGACCCAGTACTTC. V gene TRBV30 combines with J gene TRBJ2-5; D is unresolved. This CDR3 has 14 amino acids. Trimming took off 2 bases at V and 2 bases at J, with 12 bases between the two ends. Germline V gives CDR1 GTSNPN, CDR2 SVGIG (reference sequence). The full variable domain, in which reference TRBV30 and TRBJ2-5 provide the parts outside the CDR3, is SQTIHQWPATLVQPVGSPLSLECTVEGTSNPNLYWYRQAAGRGLQLLFYSVGIGQISSEVPQNLSASRPQDRQFILSSKKLLLSDSGFYLCAWSLSVVQETQYFGPGTRLLVL.

This sequence joins TRBV5-4 and TRBJ2-5, with D possibly being TRBD1 (5 bases). The CDR3 has 13 residues. V lost 0 bases and J 4 bases, leaving 7 bases between the germline ends. The germline V gene encodes CDR1 SGHNT and CDR2 YYREEE (reference sequence). CDR3 coding DNA: TGTGCCAGCAGCTTGGGACAGCGAGAGACCCAGTACTTC. Encoded protein: CASSLGQRETQYF.

This sequence joins TRBV20-1 and TRBJ2-5; D possibly corresponds to TRBD1 (5 bases). There are 11 residues in the CDR3. Germline V gene lookup returns CDR1 DFQATT and CDR2 SNEGSKA (reference sequence). The CDR3 region is CLWQGSETQYF. The CDR3 nucleotides are TGCCTCTGGCAGGGTTCAGAGACCCAGTACTTC.

The CDR3 is CASSPDSGWNQPQHF. Here the CDR3 DNA reads TGTGCCAGCTCACCGGACAGTGGTTGGAATCAGCCCCAGCATTTT. The V call is TRBV18, the J call TRBJ1-5, with D tentatively TRBD1 (6 bases). Germline lookup yields CDR1 KGHSH and CDR2 LQKENI. Trimming cost V 3 bases and J 4 bases, with 13 bases left between them. This CDR3 comprises 15 residues. The full variable domain, with the rest looked up from reference TRBV18 and TRBJ1-5, is NAGVMQNPRHLVRRRGQEARLRCSPMKGHSHVYWYRQLPEEGLKFMVYLQKENIIDESGMPKERFSAEFPKEGPSILRIQQVVRGDSAAYFCASSPDSGWNQPQHFGDGTRLSIL.

The chain is built from TRBV9 and TRBJ2-1; the D gene could be TRBD1 or TRBD2 (5 bases each). CDR1 and CDR2 from the germline V gene are SGDLS and YYNGEE. The CDR3 consists of 16 residues. V lost 4 bases, J lost 0 bases, and 14 bases lay in between. The CDR3 DNA reads as TGTGCCAGCAGCCCAACGGGGCGGGTCTCCTACAATGAGCAGTTCTTC. Protein: CASSPTGRVSYNEQFF.

CDR3 residues: CASTQGRDSPLHF. Here the CDR3 DNA reads TGTGCCAGCACCCAGGGTAGGGATTCACCCCTCCACTTT. The chain recombines TRBV6-4 with TRBJ1-6; maybe TRBD1 (5 bases). This CDR3 contains 13 residues. Germline loops: CDR1 MRHNA, CDR2 SNTAGT. The germline V and J ends were trimmed by 7 bases and 8 bases, with 12 bases remaining between them.

This clone was picked up one time. J is TRBJ1-1 and V is TRBV4-3; D gene uncertain. The CDR3 consists of 15 residues. CDR1 is LGHNA, CDR2 YSLEER, per germline. Trimming took off 0 bases at V and 0 bases at J, with 8 bases between the two ends. DNA of the CDR3: TGCGCCAGCAGCCAAGAGCGGGTTCTGAACACTGAAGCTTTCTTT. This sequence encodes CASSQERVLNTEAFF.

This clone was observed once. The rearrangement uses TRBV5-1 and TRBJ2-2; 8 bases are a match to TRBD1. Trimming took 4 bases from V and 1 from J; bases not matched to a gene: 6. The CDR3 length is 16 residues. Germline V gives CDR1 SGHRS, CDR2 YFSETQ. The CDR3 reads CASSPTGQGNTGELFF. CDR3 bases: TGCGCCAGCAGCCCGACCGGACAGGGGAACACCGGGGAGCTGTTTTTT.

The chain couples TRBV4-2 to TRBJ1-3; D ambiguous. Trimming removed 0 bases from V and 4 bases from J, with 10 bases in between. The germline CDR1 and CDR2 sequences are LGHNA and YNFKEQ. CDR3 length: 15 amino acids. Here the CDR3 DNA reads TGTGCCAGCAGCCAAGATCCCGGAGCGGGAAACACCATATATTTT. Translation: CASSQDPGAGNTIYF.

V gene TRBV19 combines with J gene TRBJ2-7, with 9 bases identical to TRBD1. CDR3 length equals 15 residues. The germline gives CDR1 LNHDA, CDR2 SQIVND (reference sequence). The V and J ends lost 3 bases and 5 bases, in that order; junction bases with no gene match: 8. Written as DNA, the CDR3 is TGTGCCAGTAGTATCCCGGGACAGGGTATCGACGAGCAGTACTTC. It specifies CASSIPGQGIDEQYF.

The gene calls are TRBV28 and TRBJ2-7, with D possibly being TRBD1 (6 bases). Germline CDR1 is MDHEN and CDR2 is SYDVKM. The length of the CDR3 is 16 residues. Trimming pared 1 base from V and 0 bases from J, leaving 13 bases between. The CDR3 DNA reads TGTGCCAGCAGTTTATATCAGGGGATCAGCTCCTACGAGCAGTACTTC. Amino acids: CASSLYQGISSYEQYF.

V and J are TRBV10-3 and TRBJ2-7; the D gene could be TRBD1 or TRBD2 (6 bases each). The V end lost 3 bases, the J end lost 3 bases, and 12 bases lay between the germline ends. From germline, CDR1 is ENHRY and CDR2 SYGVKD. CDR3 length equals 14 residues. CDR3 bases: TGTGCCATCAGTGAAATCGGGGGCCTCTACGAGCAGTACTTC. This sequence encodes CAISEIGGLYEQYF.

V is TRBV20-1 and J is TRBJ2-5; the match to TRBD2 covers 7 bases. The CDR3 contains 15 residues. V dropped 3 bases and J dropped 5; count of bases not matched to a gene: 12. CDR1 DFQATT and CDR2 SNEGSKA come from the germline V gene (reference sequence). The CDR3 DNA is TGCAGTGCTAGTGGCACCGCTTTCGGGGGGGAGACCCAGTACTTC. It translates to CSASGTAFGGETQYF.

The chain couples TRBV29-1 to TRBJ2-4; TRBD1 or TRBD2 may be the D gene (6 bases each). The length of the CDR3 is 21 residues. Trimming shortened V by 5 bases and J by 0 bases, and 32 bases separated the two germline ends. Germline V lookup: CDR1 SQVTM, CDR2 ANQGSEA. The CDR3: CSVLKYQGLKEGGLAKNIQYF. The CDR3 bases are TGCAGCGTTCTAAAATATCAGGGGCTTAAGGAGGGGGGACTAGCCAAAAACATTCAGTACTTC.

The rearrangement joins TRBV7-9 to TRBJ2-1; D is perhaps TRBD1 or TRBD2 (5 bases each). Trimming pared 1 base from V and 4 bases from J, leaving 8 bases between. This CDR3 is 14 amino acids long. CDR1 is SEHNR and CDR2 is FQNEAQ in the germline V gene (reference sequence). Written as DNA, the CDR3 is TGTGCCAGCAGCTTAGGGGACGGATACAATGAGCAGTTCTTC. As protein: CASSLGDGYNEQFF.

The table lists this clone with a count of one. The chain recombines TRBV7-8 with TRBJ1-1, with D possibly TRBD1 on 6 matching bases. This CDR3 has 13 residues. V shed 0 bases and J shed 11 bases, with 13 bases lying between them. Germline V gives CDR1 SGHVS, CDR2 FQNEAQ. As DNA, the CDR3 is TGTGCCAGCAGCTTAGCCCAGGGGAAGTCCGCTTTCTTT. This codes for CASSLAQGKSAFF.

The rearrangement links TRBV6-2 or TRBV6-3 to TRBJ1-6, with D unresolved. V was trimmed by 2 bases and J by 7 bases, leaving 12 bases between them. This CDR3 spans 15 amino acids. From germline, CDR1 is MNHEY and CDR2 SVGEGT. The CDR3 region has the DNA TGTGCCAGCAGTTACGGCCAGGTGGAAAATTCACCCCTCCACTTT. This codes for CASSYGQVENSPLHF.

The CDR3 bases are TGTGCCACCGTCGGCGGGGGAGATACGCAGTATTTT. This translates into CATVGGGDTQYF. The rearrangement links TRBV28 to TRBJ2-3; TRBD2 matches 7 bases. V was clipped by 10 bases and J by 5 bases; unmatched bases: 6. This CDR3 is built from 12 residues. The germline V gene has CDR1 MDHEN and CDR2 SYDVKM. Drawing the rest from reference TRBV28 and TRBJ2-3, the complete variable domain is DVKVTQSSRYLVKRTGEKVFLECVQDMDHENMFWYRQDPGLGLRLIYFSYDVKMKEKGDIPEGYSVSREKKERFSLILESASTNQTSMYLCATVGGGDTQYFGPGTRLTVL.